A selection of T cell receptor beta chains follows, all from one sample in a study of beta chain features in type 1 diabetes. The data were produced by immunoSEQ multiplex PCR, yet TCRdb's version contains in-frame clones alone and is incomplete. This sample has 350,000 or so clones, with around a fifth found just once. Material for sequencing was naive CD4+ T cells from blood. The source is a young woman in good health. Both conserved end residues are part of each CDR3. D genes are given only for firm matches. Clone size is not always given. Where it is, it says once, few, many or a class for expanded clones.

-	TRBJ2-3	TRBV9	-	TGTGCCAGCAGTTACCCGGATGGAGGGACCACCATAGATACGCAGTATTTT	CASSYPDGGTTIDTQYF
-	TRBJ1-1	TRBV9	-	TGTGCCAGCAGCATTCGGAGTGGGGGGGAAGCTTTCTTT	CASSIRSGGEAFF
-	TRBJ2-5	TRBV5-1	-	TGCGCCAGCAGCCCCGGCCCAGGGGCTCAACAAGAGACCCAGTACTTC	CASSPGPGAQQETQYF
TRBD1	TRBJ1-1	TRBV11-3	-	TGTGCCAGCAGTTGGACAGGGGGAGCGACTGAAGCTTTCTTT	CASSWTGGATEAFF
-	TRBJ2-7	TRBV11-2	few	TGTGCCAGCAGCCGAGTCGCGGGACCGGGACTCATTTCCTACGAGCAGTACTTC	CASSRVAGPGLISYEQYF
-	TRBJ2-7	TRBV21-1	few	TGTGCCAGCAGCAAGGGGCTAGCGGGCCCCTCCTACGAGCAGTACTTC	CASSKGLAGPSYEQYF
-	TRBJ1-1	TRBV29-1	few	TGCAGCGTGAGGGACTTTGAAGCTTTCTTT	CSVRDFEAFF
-	TRBJ2-3	TRBV7-8	-	TGTGCCAGCAGCTTTGGGAGTGGGGGGACAGTCACAGATACGCAGTATTTT	CASSFGSGGTVTDTQYF
TRBD1	TRBJ2-2	TRBV4-1	few	TGCGCCAGTGCCGGGACAGGGCGGACCGGGGAGCTGTTTTTT	CASAGTGRTGELFF
TRBD1	TRBJ1-2	TRBV6-5	few	TGTGCCAGCAGTCCAGGACAGGGCGGCCCTTATGGCTACACCTTC	CASSPGQGGPYGYTF
TRBD1	TRBJ1-1	TRBV29-1	-	TGCAGCGCCCTCAACAGGGGCCAGTTTATGAACACTGAAGCTTTCTTT	CSALNRGQFMNTEAFF
TRBD1	TRBJ1-1	TRBV27	few	TGTGCCAGCTCTTCTTGGCAGGGGGCTAACACTGAAGCTTTCTTT	CASSSWQGANTEAFF
TRBD1	TRBJ1-5	TRBV15	few	TGTGCCACCAGCAGACCGCGGACAGGGGGCTTCGGTCAGCCCCAGCATTTT	CATSRPRTGGFGQPQHF
-	TRBJ1-2	TRBV1	few	TGCACCAGCAGCCTCCACCGGGACAGGGGTGAAATCAACTATGGCTACACCTTC	CTSSLHRDRGEINYGYTF
TRBD1	TRBJ1-1	TRBV30	few	TGTGCCCAATCTAGAGGGGACAGACTGGCTTTCTTT	CAQSRGDRLAFF
TRBD2	TRBJ2-5	TRBV5-4	few	TGTGCCAGCAGCCCTGGACTAGCGGGGGGCCCAGAGACCCAGTACTTC	CASSPGLAGGPETQYF
-	TRBJ2-1	TRBV30	few	TGTGCCTGGGGGGGCTCTAGCGGAGGTTACAATGAGCAGTTCTTC	CAWGGSSGGYNEQFF
TRBD2	TRBJ2-1	TRBV14	-	TGTGCCAGCAGCCAAGGCTCGACTAGCGGGAGGAAGTTCTTC	CASSQGSTSGRKFF
TRBD2	TRBJ2-1	TRBV5-1	-	TGCGCCAGCAGCTTACTAGCGGGGCACAATGAGCAGTTCTTC	CASSLLAGHNEQFF
TRBD1	TRBJ1-1	TRBV5-8	-	TGTGCCAGCAGCTGGGTTGTGGCAGGGGGTATGACTGAAGCTTTCTTT	CASSWVVAGGMTEAFF
-	TRBJ2-1	TRBV29-1	-	TGCAGCTCCGCCGAGGTGGGCGGGAACTACAATGAGCAGTTCTTC	CSSAEVGGNYNEQFF
TRBD1	TRBJ2-5	TRBV7-2	few	TGTGCCAGCAGCTCGGACAGGGACCAAGAGACCCAGTACTTC	CASSSDRDQETQYF
TRBD2	TRBJ2-2	TRBV30	-	TGTGCCTCCACACTAGCGTCCGACCGTGGGGAGCTGTTTTTT	CASTLASDRGELFF
-	TRBJ2-5	TRBV15	-	TGTGCCACCAGCAGAGAGCAGGGCTACCAAGAGACCCAGTACTTC	CATSREQGYQETQYF
TRBD2	TRBJ2-7	TRBV30	-	TGTGCCTGGAGTCCCGCCGGGACTAGCTTCTACGAGCAGTACTTC	CAWSPAGTSFYEQYF
-	TRBJ1-1	TRBV11-1	few	TGTGCCAGCAGCTTAGTCAGGAACACTGAAGCTTTCTTT	CASSLVRNTEAFF
TRBD2	TRBJ2-1	TRBV11-2	few	TGTGCCAGCAGCTACAGCGGGAGGGGTAATGAGCAGTTCTTC	CASSYSGRGNEQFF
TRBD2	TRBJ2-3	TRBV5-1	-	TGCGCCAGCAGGAAAGCGGGAGGGCCAATTAGCACAGATACGCAGTATTTT	CASRKAGGPISTDTQYF
TRBD2	TRBJ2-3	TRBV2	-	TGTGCCAGCAACCAGCGGGAGGCCCGCGATACGCAGTATTTT	CASNQREARDTQYF
TRBD1	TRBJ1-4	TRBV6-1	few	TGTGCCAGCAGTAATCAGGGGGCGAGAAGTGAAAAACTGTTTTTT	CASSNQGARSEKLFF
-	TRBJ2-7	TRBV6-1	-	TGTGCCAGTCTCGCTCGGTACGAGCAGTACTTC	CASLARYEQYF
-	TRBJ1-1	TRBV19	few	TGTGCCAGTAGTACATGGCGGGTCGTGGACACTGAAGCTTTCTTT	CASSTWRVVDTEAFF
-	TRBJ2-2	TRBV7-9	-	TGTGCCAGCAGCCCAACTCCGACAGGTCGAGACACCGGGGAGCTGTTTTTT	CASSPTPTGRDTGELFF
-	TRBJ1-5	TRBV9	few	TGTGCCAGCAGCGTAGGACTCAATCAGCCCCAGCATTTT	CASSVGLNQPQHF
TRBD1	TRBJ2-3	TRBV29-1	few	TGCAGCGTCCGAGAACTCAGGGGGCGTACAGATACGCAGTATTTT	CSVRELRGRTDTQYF
-	TRBJ2-7	TRBV5-1	-	TGCGCCAGCAGCCCTCCCCTCAGGGGCTACGAGCAGTACTTC	CASSPPLRGYEQYF
-	TRBJ2-7	TRBV5-1	few	TGCGCCAGCAGCTTGGTGGTGCTCGGCGAGCAGTACTTC	CASSLVVLGEQYF
-	TRBJ2-5	TRBV29-1	few	TGCAGCGTTGGGCAGGGTAAAGAGACCCAGTACTTC	CSVGQGKETQYF
-	TRBJ1-3	TRBV30	-	TGTGCAACCGGGTTTCAGACTGGCGGAAACACCATATATTTT	CATGFQTGGNTIYF
TRBD2	TRBJ2-3	TRBV30	few	TGTGCCTGGGCACGCGGGGGGGCGGAAGATACGCAGTATTTT	CAWARGGAEDTQYF
-	TRBJ1-2	TRBV27	-	TGTGCCAGCAGCACCATTAATCCGGCGGATCGTATCCTCAGAAGTATACCCTACACCTTC	CASSTINPADRILRSIPYTF
-	TRBJ2-1	TRBV11-2	-	TGTGCCAGCAGCTTAGTCGGGAGTTACAATGAGCAGTTCTTC	CASSLVGSYNEQFF
-	TRBJ2-4	TRBV10-3	few	TGTGCCATCAAAGGCATTCAGGGAAACATTCAGTACTTC	CAIKGIQGNIQYF
-	TRBJ2-7	TRBV11-2	few	TGTGCCAGCAGTCCCGCCTACGAGCAGTACTTC	CASSPAYEQYF
TRBD1	TRBJ2-5	TRBV6-6	once	TGTGCCAGCAGTGGACAGGGTAGGGAGACCCAGTACTTC	CASSGQGRETQYF
-	TRBJ2-3	TRBV11-2	-	TGTGCCAGCAGCTCCGAGATTAGAGAAAGAGATACGCAGTATTTT	CASSSEIRERDTQYF
-	TRBJ2-2	TRBV5-1	once	TGCGCCAGCGGAGTAAACCAACACGGGGAGCTGTTTTTT	CASGVNQHGELFF
TRBD1	TRBJ2-5	TRBV28	few	TGTGCCAGCAGTACCGGACAGGGGCCCCAAGAGACCCAGTACTTC	CASSTGQGPQETQYF
TRBD2	TRBJ2-1	TRBV7-2	-	TGTGCCAGCAGCCCGTGGCGGGAGGGCCGATTATCCTACAATGAGCAGTTCTTC	CASSPWREGRLSYNEQFF
-	TRBJ2-5	TRBV5-1	few	TGCGCCAGCAGCTTCCTCTCGGGGAGAGGCGGAGAGACCCAGTACTTC	CASSFLSGRGGETQYF
-	TRBJ1-4	TRBV29-1	-	TGCAGCGTTGCGAAAACGGTGCCGTCTGAAAAACTGTTTTTT	CSVAKTVPSEKLFF
TRBD1	TRBJ1-2	TRBV9	-	TGTGCCAGCAGCGTCGGGACAGCTTCCTATGGCTACACCTTC	CASSVGTASYGYTF
-	TRBJ2-2	TRBV9	-	TGTGCCAGCAGCGTAGGTACAGGACCCACCGGGGAGCTGTTTTTT	CASSVGTGPTGELFF
-	TRBJ1-1	TRBV29-1	-	TGCAGCGCCAGAAGAGTTACAGGGCCGAGTACTGAAGCTTTCTTT	CSARRVTGPSTEAFF